This T cell receptor beta chain originates from a study of molecular identifiers for immune sequencing clone quantification. Overall study findings and caveats: Over 98% of effector molecules, but under 1% in naive cells, were held by clones with more than 20 RNA copies.

Bulk TCR libraries were made with methods that had been previously described and with listed TCR primers. Using its own MiXCR run on the PCR reads, TCRdb lists one record per CDR3 protein. The table has approximately 680,000 distinct CDR3 sequences, over 25% seen once. V gave up 1 base and J gave up 8 bases, with 16 bases separating them. There are 16 residues in the CDR3. Comment on this clonotype: Its antigen is currently unknown.

Naive CD8 T cells were FACS-sorted by CD8+CD4-CCR7+CD45RA+ markers. The chain employs TRBV5-3 and TRBJ1-6; D unresolved. TRBV5-3 is assigned to the ORF class and has an uncertain function. The sequencing sample was made of naive CD8+ T cells from blood, with Jurkat cell RNA spiked in. The subset: FACS-sorted CD8+CD4-CCR7+CD45RA+ naive T cells. The clonotype comes from a human donor in good health. Some libraries in this study had Jurkat cell RNA spiked in. Here the CDR3 reads CARSLPHGPADSPLHF. CDR3 nucleotides: TGTGCCAGAAGCTTGCCTCACGGACCGGCGGATTCACCCCTCCACTTT.